What follows are 21 T cell receptor beta chains derived from one specimen sequenced in a study of OX40 agonist ivuxolimab in advanced cancers. The table came from immunoSEQ multiplex PCR; TCRdb's copy has only in-frame clones and leaves some out. This sample has under 150,000 clones, with around 87% found just once. This sample comprised CD4+ or CD8+ T cells sorted from blood, obtained in a trial of the OX40 agonist ivuxolimab. These receptors all come from an adult with an advanced solid tumor such as melanoma, head and neck, liver or kidney cancer.

The chain is built from TRBV6-5 and TRBJ2-7; TRBD1 is a possible D gene (6 bases). The germline V gene encodes CDR1 MNHEY and CDR2 SVGAGI. This CDR3 is 11 amino acids long. The V end was cut by 10 bases, the J end by 5 bases, with 12 bases between. The CDR3 loop reads CATRGRDEQYF. The DNA of the CDR3 is TGTGCCACCAGGGGAAGGGACGAGCAGTACTTC.

The sample holds one count of this clone. The chain links TRBV5-1 to TRBJ2-2; possibly TRBD1 for D (6 bases). V lost 4 bases and J 5 bases, leaving 18 bases between the germline ends. The CDR3 covers 16 residues. Germline V gene sequence: CDR1 SGHRS, CDR2 YFSETQ. CDR3 amino acids: CASSTPSTGLTGELFF. In DNA form, the CDR3 reads TGCGCCAGCAGCACTCCCTCGACAGGATTAACCGGGGAGCTGTTTTTT. Together with reference TRBV5-1 and TRBJ2-2, the CDR3 gives the full variable domain: KAGVTQTPRYLIKTRGQQVTLSCSPISGHRSVSWYQQTPGQGLQFLFEYFSETQRNKGNFPGRFSGRQFSNSRSEMNVSTLELGDSALYLCASSTPSTGLTGELFFGEGSRLTVL.

The rearrangement uses TRBV7-9 and TRBJ2-3, with D hard to call. Germline CDR1 SEHNR, CDR2 FQNEAQ (reference sequence). The CDR3 consists of 15 residues. Trimming pared 1 base from V and 0 bases from J, leaving 8 bases between. The CDR3 sequence: CASSLGLPSTDTQYF. The DNA for the CDR3 is TGTGCCAGCAGCTTAGGGCTTCCTAGCACAGATACGCAGTATTTT.

The CDR3 reads CASSEAGGYGYTF. The CDR3 DNA reads TGTGCCAGCAGTGAAGCGGGGGGCTATGGCTACACCTTC. This rearrangement joins TRBV6-1 to TRBJ1-2; a weak D match, TRBD1 (5 bases). Trimming left V 0 bases short and J 4 bases short, with 6 bases between. CDR3 length: 13 amino acids. Germline loops: CDR1 MNHNS, CDR2 SASEGT.

The rearrangement uses TRBV7-9 and TRBJ1-5; TRBD1 matches at 8 bases. The CDR3 is 14 residues long. The germline gives CDR1 SEHNR, CDR2 FQNEAQ (reference sequence). Losses at the gene ends were 4 bases for V and 4 bases for J; bases not matched to a gene: 3. CDR3 sequence: CASSSDRVNQPQHF. The CDR3 DNA reads as TGTGCCAGCAGCTCGGACAGGGTAAATCAGCCCCAGCATTTT.

The CDR3 coding sequence is TGTGCCAGCAGCCTTCCTCCCGATACGCAGTATTTT. Translating gives CASSLPPDTQYF. The chain is built from TRBV5-7 and TRBJ2-3; D is unresolved. TRBV5-7 is identified as an open reading frame with a role that is uncertain. With 4 bases removed from V and 6 bases from J, the gap between germline ends came to 9 bases. This CDR3 contains 12 residues.

This chain connects TRBV7-2 to TRBJ2-4, with D hard to call. With 1 base removed from V and 9 bases from J, the gap between germline ends came to 13 bases. Germline V gives CDR1 SGHTA, CDR2 FQGNSA. This CDR3 contains 14 residues. This CDR3 is CASSLEQSRPIQYF. In DNA form, the CDR3 reads TGTGCCAGCAGCTTAGAACAGTCGAGGCCCATTCAGTACTTC.

This clone was seen once. This chain uses TRBV28 with TRBJ1-2; a possible D gene is TRBD1 (5 bases). The CDR3 sequence is 14 residues long. The V gene lost 3 bases and the J gene lost 2 bases, with 10 bases spanning the gap. Germline lookup yields CDR1 MDHEN and CDR2 SYDVKM. CDR3 DNA sequence: TGTGCCAGCAGTTTGGGGGTGGGGAACTATGGCTACACCTTC. Translating it yields CASSLGVGNYGYTF.

The chain joins TRBV9 to TRBJ2-3, with D unresolved. Germline CDR1 SGDLS, CDR2 YYNGEE. With 4 bases removed from V and 0 bases from J, the gap between germline ends came to 15 bases. This CDR3 is built from 16 residues. CDR3 amino acids: CASSPSIVGSTDTQYF. The CDR3 DNA is TGTGCCAGCAGCCCCTCCATTGTGGGGAGCACAGATACGCAGTATTTT.

The rearrangement joins TRBV10-3 to TRBJ2-5, with 9 bases fitting TRBD1. This CDR3 contains 15 residues. Trimming at V came to 6 bases and at J to 5 bases, leaving 10 bases not matched to a gene. CDR1 ENHRY and CDR2 SYGVKD come from the germline V gene. The CDR3 here is CAIRGQGRRQETQYF. CDR3 DNA: TGTGCCATCAGGGGACAGGGAAGAAGACAGGAGACCCAGTACTTC.

CDR3 DNA sequence: TGTGCCAGCAGCCGGACTGCTACGCAGTATTTT. This encodes CASSRTATQYF. The chain is built from TRBV7-9 and TRBJ2-3; the D gene is possibly TRBD2 (5 bases). The V and J ends lost 5 bases and 8 bases respectively, with 8 bases between them. The CDR3 runs 11 residues. CDR1 is SEHNR, CDR2 FQNEAQ, per germline (reference sequence).

The rearrangement uses TRBV9 and TRBJ2-5, with D perhaps matching TRBD1 or TRBD2 (5 bases each). Trimming took off 1 base at V and 1 base at J, with 11 bases between the two ends. Germline CDR1 and CDR2: SGDLS and YYNGEE. The CDR3 is made up of 15 amino acids. CDR3 region: CASSVQSGPQETQYF. CDR3 coding DNA: TGTGCCAGCAGCGTACAGTCGGGGCCCCAAGAGACCCAGTACTTC.

The rearrangement links TRBV27 to TRBJ1-5; D is unclear. From germline, CDR1 is MNHEY and CDR2 SMNVEV (reference sequence). The CDR3 covers 16 residues. V was shortened by 6 bases and J by 4 bases, with 19 bases between the two germline ends. Written as DNA, the CDR3 is TGTGCCAGCAGCCCATCAAGGAGGGTAGGGAATCAGCCCCAGCATTTT. Its protein product is CASSPSRRVGNQPQHF.

A remark on this clone: This CDR3 is also generated by other DNA sequences in the sample. The chain links TRBV7-2 to TRBJ2-2; unclear D gene. CDR1 SGHTA and CDR2 FQGNSA come from the germline V gene. CDR3 size: 13 residues. V lost 4 bases and J 2 bases, leaving 5 bases between the germline ends. The CDR3 spells CASSSYNTGELFF. DNA of the CDR3: TGTGCCAGCAGCTCTTATAACACCGGGGAGCTGTTTTTT.

The chain couples TRBV7-9 to TRBJ2-3, with D maybe TRBD2 (6 bases). Trimming pared 1 base from V and 4 bases from J, leaving 18 bases between. The germline V gene encodes CDR1 SEHNR and CDR2 FQNEAQ (reference sequence). CDR3 length: 17 amino acids. The CDR3 protein is CASSLGGVTARSDTQYF. CDR3 DNA sequence: TGTGCCAGCAGCTTAGGCGGGGTGACAGCCCGATCAGATACGCAGTATTTT.

The chain uses TRBV5-1 and TRBJ2-1; D perhaps matches TRBD2 (7 bases). CDR1 is SGHRS, CDR2 YFSETQ, per germline. Deletions cut 5 bases from V and 0 bases from J, with 15 bases between. This CDR3 has 16 residues. CDR3 region: CASSSGGESSYNEQFF. The CDR3 DNA is TGCGCCAGCAGTTCGGGGGGCGAGAGCTCCTACAATGAGCAGTTCTTC. The full variable domain, in which reference TRBV5-1 and TRBJ2-1 provide the parts outside the CDR3, is KAGVTQTPRYLIKTRGQQVTLSCSPISGHRSVSWYQQTPGQGLQFLFEYFSETQRNKGNFPGRFSGRQFSNSRSEMNVSTLELGDSALYLCASSSGGESSYNEQFFGPGTRLTVL.

The rearrangement links TRBV19 to TRBJ1-2; D might be TRBD1 (6 bases). The V and J ends lost 4 bases and 6 bases respectively, with 15 bases between them. Germline-derived CDR1 and CDR2 are LNHDA and SQIVND (reference sequence). The CDR3 contains 14 residues. The CDR3 loop reads CASSTLTGRDGYTF. The CDR3 nucleotides read TGTGCCAGTAGTACCTTAACAGGGAGGGATGGCTACACCTTC. The complete variable domain, with remaining parts taken from reference TRBV19 and TRBJ1-2, reads DGGITQSPKYLFRKEGQNVTLSCEQNLNHDAMYWYRQDPGQGLRLIYYSQIVNDFQKGDIAEGYSVSREKKESFPLTVTSAQKNPTAFYLCASSTLTGRDGYTFGSGTRLTVV.

The chain combines TRBV7-9 with TRBJ1-5; possibly TRBD1 for D (6 bases). Germline assignment: CDR1 SEHNR and CDR2 FQNEAQ (reference sequence). V gave up 1 base and J gave up 3 bases, with 13 bases separating them. This CDR3 is built from 16 residues. The CDR3 protein is CASSLGVGQINQPQHF. The CDR3, as DNA: TGTGCCAGCAGCTTAGGAGTCGGACAGATCAATCAGCCCCAGCATTTT.

The V gene is TRBV30, the J gene TRBJ1-2, with no clear D. Trimming shortened V by 0 bases and J by 4 bases, and 6 bases separated the two germline ends. CDR3 length: 12 amino acids. Germline CDR1 and CDR2: GTSNPN and SVGIG (reference sequence). The CDR3: CAWSVGLYGYTF. CDR3 DNA sequence: TGTGCCTGGAGTGTTGGGCTCTATGGCTACACCTTC.

CDR3 DNA sequence: TGTGCCAGCTCCCCGCGGTCTGGGGCCAACGTCCTGACTTTC. As protein: CASSPRSGANVLTF. The chain links TRBV18 to TRBJ2-6; D is unclear. The CDR3 loop spans 14 amino acids. V was pared by 6 bases and J by 1 base, with 7 bases between. Germline lookup yields CDR1 KGHSH and CDR2 LQKENI. Looking up the rest from reference TRBV18 and TRBJ2-6 gives the full variable domain: NAGVMQNPRHLVRRRGQEARLRCSPMKGHSHVYWYRQLPEEGLKFMVYLQKENIIDESGMPKERFSAEFPKEGPSILRIQQVVRGDSAAYFCASSPRSGANVLTFGAGSRLTVL.

The rearrangement uses TRBV2 and TRBJ2-5; 7 bases agree with TRBD2. The length of the CDR3 is 13 residues. The germline V gene has CDR1 SNHLY and CDR2 FYNNEI. J gave up 1 base and V 7 bases, and 3 bases lay outside the gene matches. The CDR3 nucleotides read TGTGCCAGCATTCTAGCGGCCCAAGAGACCCAGTACTTC. Translation: CASILAAQETQYF.